Listed here are 30 T cell receptor beta chains from one sample, sequenced in a study of T cell repertoires in cytomegalovirus infection. These TCRs are of unknown antigen specificity. TCRdb re-called the reads with MiXCR, one entry per CDR3 protein. The sample consists of hundreds of thousands of distinct CDR3 sequences, roughly 30% of them appearing once. This sample comprised cultured CD8+ T cells from PBMCs, obtained from culture after CMV antigen stimulation. The source is a human donor in good health (CMV status not recorded). Some clones in this sample may be carry-over from other donors' samples.

The sample holds a few counts of this clonotype. V gene TRBV7-6 combines with J gene TRBJ1-1; no clear D. V gave up 10 bases and J gave up 4 bases, with 16 bases separating them. CDR1 and CDR2 (germline): SGHVS, FNYEAQ. The CDR3 has 13 residues. For the CDR3, the DNA is TGTGCCACTTCGGCCGGGCAGGCCACTGAAGCTTTCTTT. Its translation is CATSAGQATEAFF.

The chain is built from TRBV12-3 or TRBV12-4 and TRBJ1-2, with a weak D call TRBD1 (6 bases). The CDR3 extends over 13 amino acids. Deletions cut 4 bases from V and 6 bases from J, with 12 bases between. For the CDR3, the DNA is TGTGCCAGCAGTTACAGGGAAGAGGATGGCTACACCTTC. Protein sequence: CASSYREEDGYTF.

The J gene is TRBJ2-3, the V gene TRBV4-3; 7 bases fit TRBD1. This CDR3 comprises 16 residues. CDR1 and CDR2 (germline): LGHNA, YSLEER. Trimming at V came to 3 bases and at J to 2 bases, leaving 8 bases not matched to a gene. The CDR3 reads CASSHPRTGITDTQYF. The CDR3 region has the DNA TGCGCCAGCAGCCATCCCAGGACAGGCATCACAGATACGCAGTATTTT.

The chain employs TRBV6-1 and TRBJ2-1; 13 bases map to TRBD2. With V trimmed by 6 bases and J by 2 bases, 1 base remained unmatched. The CDR3 consists of 15 residues. CDR1 is MNHNS, CDR2 SASEGT, per germline. The CDR3 loop is CASRLAGGTYNEQFF. The CDR3 DNA follows: TGTGCCAGCAGACTAGCGGGGGGGACCTACAATGAGCAGTTCTTC.

The chain joins TRBV4-1 to TRBJ1-2; no firm D call. The V end was cut by 8 bases, the J end by 4 bases, with 17 bases between. CDR3 length: 14 amino acids. Germline CDR1 reads MGHRA; CDR2 reads YSYEKL. The CDR3 nucleotides read TGCGCCAGCTCATCAAACAACCCCTTCTATGGCTACACCTTC. Its protein product is CASSSNNPFYGYTF.

The V call is TRBV7-3, the J call TRBJ2-5; TRBD1 matches at 7 bases. CDR3 length: 16 residues. Germline V gene sequence: CDR1 SGHTA, CDR2 FQGTGA. Unmatched junction bases numbered 14, after V lost 7 bases and J lost 3 bases. The CDR3 DNA reads as TGTGCCAGCACCCCACCCTGGGACAGAGGAGAAGAGACCCAGTACTTC. Protein product: CASTPPWDRGEETQYF.

This clonotype was seen at least ten times. The rearrangement joins TRBV7-8 to TRBJ2-2, with 10 nucleotides matching TRBD1. The junction had 7 bases not matched to a gene; V was cut back by 3 bases and J by 6 bases. Per the germline V gene, CDR1 is SGHVS and CDR2 is FQNEAQ. CDR3 length: 16 amino acids. The CDR3 is CASSLRGTGDPGELFF. In nucleotides, the CDR3 is TGTGCCAGCAGCTTGCGAGGGACAGGGGATCCCGGGGAGCTGTTTTTT.

The sample holds a few counts of this clonotype. The CDR3 DNA reads TGTGCCAGCAGCTTGGGTATCACCCAAGAGACCCAGTACTTC. Encoded protein: CASSLGITQETQYF. The chain has TRBV5-5 and TRBJ2-5; D unresolved. V lost 0 bases and J 1 base, leaving 7 bases between the germline ends. Germline V CDR1 and CDR2: SGHKS, YYEKEE (reference sequence). The CDR3 loop spans 14 amino acids.

This clonotype was detected ten times or more. V gene TRBV12-3 or TRBV12-4 combines with J gene TRBJ2-5; the match to TRBD2 covers 11 bases. This CDR3 has 16 amino acids. V dropped 4 bases and J dropped 1; count of bases not matched to a gene: 5. In DNA, the CDR3 is TGTGCCAGCAGTTCCCCTAGCGGGGGGATCCAAGAGACCCAGTACTTC. Translated, it gives CASSSPSGGIQETQYF.

This clonotype was recorded a few times. The chain uses TRBV10-3 and TRBJ2-1; D is unresolved. Germline V lookup: CDR1 ENHRY, CDR2 SYGVKD. Between the trimmed V and J ends, which lost 6 bases and 10 bases, there was a span of 16 bases. This CDR3 has 13 amino acids. CDR3 bases: TGTGCCATCAGGACCGGGTCCACTGGCGAGCAGTTCTTC. Its translation is CAIRTGSTGEQFF.

V usage is TRBV7-6 and J usage is TRBJ2-7, with no clear D. CDR3 length: 13 residues. Trimming removed 7 bases from V and 5 bases from J, with 15 bases in between. The germline V gene encodes CDR1 SGHVS and CDR2 FNYEAQ. DNA for the CDR3: TGTGCCAGCATCCCCCCGAGTAGCAACGAGCAGTACTTC. This translates into CASIPPSSNEQYF. The whole variable domain, filled in from reference TRBV7-6 and TRBJ2-7, reads GAGVSQSPRYKVTKRGQDVALRCDPISGHVSLYWYRQALGQGPEFLTYFNYEAQQDKSGLPNDRFSAERPEGSISTLTIQRTEQRDSAMYRCASIPPSSNEQYFGPGTRLTVT.

This clonotype was observed a few times. This sequence joins TRBV6-8 and TRBJ2-3; D is ambiguous. In germline, CDR1 is MNHGY, CDR2 SAAAGT. CDR3 length: 13 residues. Trimming shortened V by 5 bases and J by 6 bases, and 12 bases separated the two germline ends. CDR3 sequence: CASSVGGRDTQYF. The CDR3 coding sequence is TGTGCCAGCAGTGTAGGTGGACGGGATACGCAGTATTTT.

This sequence joins TRBV7-9 and TRBJ2-7; D is possibly TRBD1 (5 bases). The CDR3 totals 13 residues. The ends were cut back, 2 bases at V and 4 bases at J, with 9 bases in the middle. Germline CDR1 is SEHNR and CDR2 is FQNEAQ (reference sequence). CDR3 region: CASSLIREYEQYV. The CDR3 bases are TGTGCCAGCAGCTTAATCAGGGAATACGAGCAGTACGTC.

V gene TRBV12-5 combines with J gene TRBJ1-4, with 7 bases aligning to TRBD1. The trim removed 3 bases at V and 0 bases at J, leaving 10 bases unmatched. The CDR3 runs to 18 residues. The germline V gene has CDR1 LGHNT and CDR2 FRNRAP. The CDR3 coding sequence is TGTGCTAGTGGTTTCTTGCTTCAGGGACAGCCAACTAATGAAAAACTGTTTTTT. Amino acid sequence: CASGFLLQGQPTNEKLFF.

This chain links TRBV5-6 with TRBJ2-7; TRBD1 is a possible D gene (6 bases). CDR3 length: 15 amino acids. Trimming took 0 bases from V and 3 from J, leaving 13 bases between them. The germline gives CDR1 SGHDT, CDR2 YYEEEE. CDR3 region: CASSLAFRGRYEQYF. CDR3 in DNA: TGTGCCAGCAGCTTGGCGTTCAGGGGACGCTACGAGCAGTACTTC.

This sequence joins TRBV19 and TRBJ1-2, with 10 bases fitting TRBD1. Germline assignment: CDR1 LNHDA and CDR2 SQIVND (reference sequence). The V segment lost 10 bases and the J segment 5 bases; nucleotides outside the gene matches: 7. This CDR3 has 13 amino acids. The CDR3 protein is CATRDRGEYGYTF. The CDR3 DNA reads TGTGCCACCCGGGACAGGGGTGAATATGGCTACACCTTC.

The chain carries TRBV27 and TRBJ2-1, with 9 bases matching TRBD2. This CDR3 comprises 16 residues. V shed 6 bases and J 8 bases; nucleotides not matched to a gene: 14. Germline V CDR1 and CDR2: MNHEY, SMNVEV (reference sequence). Here the CDR3 reads CASRTWLAGDIYEQFF. The CDR3 coding sequence is TGTGCCAGCAGGACCTGGTTAGCGGGGGACATTTATGAGCAGTTCTTC.

With regard to this clonotype: A much bigger clone sits one base away, suggesting this may be a read error. The chain uses TRBV7-2 and TRBJ2-2; D gene uncertain. Looked up from germline, CDR1 is SGHTA and CDR2 is FQGNSA. The CDR3 extends over 14 amino acids. CDR3 amino acids: CARSFHPNTGELFF. CDR3 nucleotides: TGTGCCCGCAGCTTCCACCCGAACACCGGGGAGCTGTTTTTT.

This rearrangement joins TRBV4-3 to TRBJ2-1; 15 nucleotides agree with TRBD2. V gave up 0 bases and J gave up 5 bases; unmatched junction bases: 14. Looked up from germline, CDR1 is LGHNA and CDR2 is YSLEER. The CDR3 has 21 amino acids. CDR3 DNA: TGCGCCAGCAGCCAAGATCGGTGGACTAGCGGGGGGGCCCCTGGAGACAATGAGCAGTTCTTC. Protein sequence: CASSQDRWTSGGAPGDNEQFF.

The rearrangement joins TRBV19 to TRBJ2-3, with D possibly being TRBD1 (5 bases). The germline gives CDR1 LNHDA, CDR2 SQIVND (reference sequence). V was pared by 2 bases and J by 0 bases, with 15 bases between. The CDR3 runs to 17 residues. The CDR3 DNA reads TGTGCCAGTAGTATAACACAGGTCTTTGTTAGCACAGATACGCAGTATTTT. It codes for CASSITQVFVSTDTQYF. Complete variable domain (other parts from reference TRBV19 and TRBJ2-3): DGGITQSPKYLFRKEGQNVTLSCEQNLNHDAMYWYRQDPGQGLRLIYYSQIVNDFQKGDIAEGYSVSREKKESFPLTVTSAQKNPTAFYLCASSITQVFVSTDTQYFGPGTRLTVL.

The CDR3, as DNA: TGCAGTGCGACGACCGGGACCGCTCGGTACGAGCAGTACTTC. Translated: CSATTGTARYEQYF. The chain carries TRBV20-1 and TRBJ2-7; the D gene could be TRBD1 or TRBD2 (5 bases each). The CDR3 sequence is 14 residues long. Looked up from germline, CDR1 is DFQATT and CDR2 is SNEGSKA (reference sequence). The V gene lost 6 bases and the J gene lost 4 bases, with 19 bases spanning the gap.

The chain employs TRBV11-2 and TRBJ2-3; tentatively, D is TRBD1 or TRBD2 (5 bases each). Trimming pared 3 bases from V and 5 bases from J, leaving 18 bases between. The germline CDR1 and CDR2 sequences are SGHAT and FQNNGV. The CDR3 contains 16 residues. The CDR3 reads CASSLWRPQQGDTQYF. Here the CDR3 DNA reads TGTGCCAGCAGCTTGTGGAGGCCTCAGCAGGGAGATACGCAGTATTTT.

This chain connects TRBV4-1 to TRBJ2-1; 9 bases map to TRBD2. V was pared by 1 base and J by 7 bases, with 8 bases of the junction left unmatched. The CDR3 loop spans 16 amino acids. Germline assignment: CDR1 MGHRA and CDR2 YSYEKL. The CDR3 spells CASSQVLAGPVNEQFF. As DNA, the CDR3 is TGCGCCAGCAGCCAAGTTCTAGCGGGGCCCGTAAATGAGCAGTTCTTC.

The J gene is TRBJ1-5, the V gene TRBV28, with D possibly TRBD1 on 6 matching bases. Trimming removed 9 bases from V and 5 bases from J, with 14 bases in between. Germline lookup yields CDR1 MDHEN and CDR2 SYDVKM. This CDR3 comprises 13 residues. The CDR3 reads CASETGPYQPQHF. For the CDR3, the DNA is TGTGCCAGTGAAACAGGGCCCTATCAGCCCCAGCATTTT.

A single count supports this clonotype. The chain uses TRBV11-3 and TRBJ2-1; 12 bases map to TRBD2. From germline, CDR1 is SGHNT and CDR2 YENEEA. J was trimmed by 6 bases and V by 5 bases; bases with no gene match: 8. The CDR3 runs to 16 residues. This chain's CDR3 is CASSPWRLAGANEQFF. The CDR3 nucleotides are TGTGCCAGCAGCCCCTGGAGACTAGCGGGGGCCAATGAGCAGTTCTTC. Full variable domain (rest looked up from reference TRBV11-3 and TRBJ2-1): EAGVVQSPRYKIIEKKQPVAFWCNPISGHNTLYWYLQNLGQGPELLIRYENEEAVDDSQLPKDRFSAERLKGVDSTLKIQPAELGDSAVYLCASSPWRLAGANEQFFGPGTRLTVL.

The J gene is TRBJ2-7, the V gene TRBV7-6; no reliable D call. The length of the CDR3 is 14 residues. Trimming took off 2 bases at V and 5 bases at J, with 13 bases between the two ends. Germline V lookup: CDR1 SGHVS, CDR2 FNYEAQ. The CDR3 DNA is TGTGCCAGCAGCTTAAAGGGTGGAAGCGACGAGCAGTACTTC. Protein: CASSLKGGSDEQYF. The variable domain in full, with the rest retrieved from reference TRBV7-6 and TRBJ2-7, is GAGVSQSPRYKVTKRGQDVALRCDPISGHVSLYWYRQALGQGPEFLTYFNYEAQQDKSGLPNDRFSAERPEGSISTLTIQRTEQRDSAMYRCASSLKGGSDEQYFGPGTRLTVT.

The CDR3 loop reads CASSPPTGGRAEAFF. CDR3 DNA sequence: TGTGCCAGCAGCCCCCCGACAGGCGGAAGGGCTGAAGCTTTCTTT. The chain employs TRBV5-6 and TRBJ1-1, with a tentative D call TRBD1 (6 bases). Trimming removed 4 bases from V and 6 bases from J, with 19 bases in between. This CDR3 has 15 residues. The germline V gene encodes CDR1 SGHDT and CDR2 YYEEEE. The whole variable domain, remainder taken from reference TRBV5-6 and TRBJ1-1, is DAGVTQSPTHLIKTRGQQVTLRCSPKSGHDTVSWYQQALGQGPQFIFQYYEEEERQRGNFPDRFSGHQFPNYSSELNVNALLLGDSALYLCASSPPTGGRAEAFFGQGTRLTVV.

The V gene is TRBV4-1, the J gene TRBJ2-2, with no clear D. The V gene lost 8 bases and the J gene lost 1 base, with 14 bases spanning the gap. CDR1 is MGHRA, CDR2 YSYEKL, per germline. The CDR3 runs to 15 residues. The CDR3 region is CASRSASRNTGELFF. The CDR3 DNA is TGCGCCAGCCGATCGGCTTCTCGGAACACCGGGGAGCTGTTTTTT.

The chain carries TRBV12-3 or TRBV12-4 and TRBJ1-2; D call uncertain. Between the trimmed V and J ends, which lost 3 bases and 6 bases, there was a span of 5 bases. CDR3 length equals 11 residues. In DNA form, the CDR3 reads TGTGCCAGCAGTTTTGGCAATGGCTACACCTTC. Amino acid sequence: CASSFGNGYTF.

V gene TRBV29-1 combines with J gene TRBJ1-5; possible D gene TRBD1, 5 bases. From germline, CDR1 is SQVTM and CDR2 ANQGSEA. V lost 5 bases and J lost 7, with 12 bases in between. The CDR3 runs to 12 residues. CDR3 sequence reads: CSVWDGKQPQHF. The CDR3 coding sequence is TGCAGCGTTTGGGACGGAAAACAGCCCCAGCATTTT.